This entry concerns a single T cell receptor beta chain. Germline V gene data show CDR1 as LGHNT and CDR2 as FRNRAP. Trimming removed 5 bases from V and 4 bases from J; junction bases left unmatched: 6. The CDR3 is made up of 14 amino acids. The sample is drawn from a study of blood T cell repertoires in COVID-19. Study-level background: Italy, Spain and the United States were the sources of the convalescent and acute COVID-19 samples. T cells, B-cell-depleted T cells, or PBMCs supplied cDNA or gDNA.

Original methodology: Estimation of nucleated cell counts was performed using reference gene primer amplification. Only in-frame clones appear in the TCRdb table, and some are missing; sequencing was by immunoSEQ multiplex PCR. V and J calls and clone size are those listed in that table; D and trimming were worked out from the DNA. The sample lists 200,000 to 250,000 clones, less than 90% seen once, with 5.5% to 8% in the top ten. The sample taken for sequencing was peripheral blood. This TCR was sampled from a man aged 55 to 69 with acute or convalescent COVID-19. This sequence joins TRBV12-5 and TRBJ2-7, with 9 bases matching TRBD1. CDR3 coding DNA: TGTGCTAGTGGTCGCTCGGGACAGGGTTACGAGCAGTACTTC. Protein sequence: CASGRSGQGYEQYF.